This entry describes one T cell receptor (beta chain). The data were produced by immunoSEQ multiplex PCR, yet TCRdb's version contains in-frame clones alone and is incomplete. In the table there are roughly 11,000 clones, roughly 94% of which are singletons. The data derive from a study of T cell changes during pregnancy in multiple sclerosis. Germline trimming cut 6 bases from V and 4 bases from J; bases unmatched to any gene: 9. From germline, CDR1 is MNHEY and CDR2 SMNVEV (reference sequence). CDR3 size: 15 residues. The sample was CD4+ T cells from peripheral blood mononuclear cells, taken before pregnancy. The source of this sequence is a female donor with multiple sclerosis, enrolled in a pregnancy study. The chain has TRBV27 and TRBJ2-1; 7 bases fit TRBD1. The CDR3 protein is CASSQGQLLYNEQFF. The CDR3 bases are TGTGCCAGCAGCCAGGGACAGTTACTTTACAATGAGCAGTTCTTC.